The 15 T cell receptor beta chains listed next were all sequenced from one sample in a study of blood T cell repertoires in COVID-19. Profiled with immunoSEQ multiplex PCR; TCRdb holds only in-frame clones, not every one. The profile shows roughly 40,000 clones, 81% of them singletons. Sequencing input: peripheral blood. These receptors were taken from an elderly man with active or convalescent COVID-19.

The V and J genes are TRBV6-4 and TRBJ1-5; TRBD1 matches 7 bases. The CDR3 totals 15 residues. V was pared by 3 bases and J by 2 bases, with 4 bases of the junction left unmatched. Germline values: CDR1 MRHNA, CDR2 SNTAGT. CDR3: CASSEAGGGNQPQHF. CDR3 coding DNA: TGTGCCAGCAGTGAGGCAGGGGGAGGCAATCAGCCCCAGCATTTT.

V usage is TRBV7-3 and J usage is TRBJ1-1; D not resolved. CDR3 length equals 13 residues. CDR1 and CDR2 from the germline V gene are SGHTA and FQGTGA. The V gene lost 6 bases and the J gene lost 1 base, with 9 bases spanning the gap. The CDR3 region has the DNA TGTGCCAGCAGTAACACTAAGAACACTGAAGCTTTCTTT. Translation: CASSNTKNTEAFF.

The chain carries TRBV5-8 and TRBJ2-3; 9 bases fit TRBD2. Looked up from germline, CDR1 is SGHTS and CDR2 is YDEGEE. After removal of 3 bases from V and 3 bases from J, the junction contained 8 bases not matched to a gene. The CDR3 totals 16 residues. The CDR3 reads CASSSASGRKTDTQYF. CDR3 in DNA: TGTGCCAGCAGCTCGGCCAGCGGGAGGAAAACAGATACGCAGTATTTT.

In this sample, this clone turned up once. The chain joins TRBV6-5 to TRBJ2-1; 11 bases align to TRBD1. CDR1 MNHEY and CDR2 SVGAGI come from the germline V gene. V lost 6 bases, J lost 7 bases, and 8 bases stayed unmatched. This CDR3 is built from 15 residues. CDR3 residues: CASSDIRDRGNEQFF. The CDR3 DNA follows: TGTGCCAGCAGCGACATCCGGGACAGGGGGAATGAGCAGTTCTTC.

V gene TRBV13 combines with J gene TRBJ1-5, with D possibly being TRBD1 (5 bases). V dropped 5 bases and J dropped 5 bases, with 13 bases sitting between them. The CDR3 is 14 amino acids. Germline CDR1 PRHDT, CDR2 FYEKMQ (reference sequence). The CDR3 region has the DNA TGTGCCAGCAGCCTCGGGGGTGGGCATCAGCCCCAGCATTTT. It translates to CASSLGGGHQPQHF.

This chain links TRBV5-1 with TRBJ1-2; no clear D. The CDR3 sequence is 17 residues long. V dropped 0 bases and J dropped 1 base, with 16 bases sitting between them. In germline, CDR1 is SGHRS, CDR2 YFSETQ. CDR3 loop: CASSLVAGPGLNYGYTF. The CDR3 DNA sequence: TGCGCCAGCAGCTTGGTCGCAGGCCCTGGACTTAACTATGGCTACACCTTC.

V gene TRBV27 combines with J gene TRBJ2-5; 7 bases map to TRBD1. Germline-derived CDR1 and CDR2 are MNHEY and SMNVEV (reference sequence). The CDR3 totals 14 residues. V was clipped by 5 bases and J by 4 bases; unmatched bases: 7. The CDR3 region has the DNA TGTGCCAGCAGTCAACAGGGGCGCACAGAGACCCAGTACTTC. Its protein is CASSQQGRTETQYF.

J is TRBJ2-1 and V is TRBV7-2; D is possibly TRBD1 (5 bases). This CDR3 has 13 amino acids. Germline V lookup: CDR1 SGHTA, CDR2 FQGNSA. Trimming took 4 bases from V and 4 from J, leaving 8 bases between them. CDR3 amino acids: CASSSDSYNEQFF. CDR3 DNA: TGTGCCAGCAGCTCTGACAGTTACAATGAGCAGTTCTTC.

The rearrangement joins TRBV4-3 to TRBJ2-4; D may be TRBD1 (5 bases). V was clipped by 0 bases and J by 8 bases, with 14 bases between them. This CDR3 region has 15 residues. Germline V CDR1 and CDR2: LGHNA, YSLEER. CDR3 sequence: CASSQEQGIVDIQYF. The CDR3 DNA is TGCGCCAGCAGCCAAGAGCAGGGTATTGTGGACATTCAGTACTTC.

The CDR3 nucleotides are TGTGCCAGCAGCCTCCGGATAATAGCGGGAGCAGTAGATACGCAGTATTTT. Its protein is CASSLRIIAGAVDTQYF. The V gene is TRBV7-8, the J gene TRBJ2-3, with 9 bases identical to TRBD2. Trimming cost V 5 bases and J 5 bases; bases outside gene matches: 14. Germline V gives CDR1 SGHVS, CDR2 FQNEAQ. The CDR3 is 17 amino acids.

The chain links TRBV11-1 to TRBJ1-4; TRBD1 aligns across 9 bases. V lost 5 bases and J lost 0; bases outside the gene matches: 1. Per the germline V gene, CDR1 is SGHAT and CDR2 is FQDESV (reference sequence). The CDR3 runs 15 residues. The CDR3 region has the DNA TGTGCCAGCAGCAGACAGGGGGCAACTAATGAAAAACTGTTTTTT. Translated, it gives CASSRQGATNEKLFF.

The rearrangement links TRBV6-1 to TRBJ1-1; a possible D gene is TRBD1 (6 bases). Trimming removed 6 bases at V and 8 bases at J, with 16 bases between. This CDR3 region has 13 residues. Germline CDR1 reads MNHNS; CDR2 reads SASEGT. The CDR3 nucleotides are TGTGCCAGCAGCCGCGAGACAGGTGGGGAAGCTTTCTTT. Translated: CASSRETGGEAFF.

This sequence joins TRBV6-4 and TRBJ1-1, with D tentatively TRBD1 (6 bases). V was clipped by 0 bases and J by 7 bases, with 9 bases between them. The CDR3 extends over 13 amino acids. From germline, CDR1 is MRHNA and CDR2 SNTAGT. The CDR3 DNA reads as TGTGCCAGCAGTGACTCGCGGACAGATGAAGCTTTCTTT. As protein: CASSDSRTDEAFF.

The V gene is TRBV19, the J gene TRBJ1-5, with 7 bases aligning to TRBD1. V trimming: 3 bases; J trimming: 9 bases; junction bases outside the gene matches: 5. The CDR3 runs to 13 residues. Germline V gene data show CDR1 as LNHDA and CDR2 as SQIVND (reference sequence). This CDR3 is CASSMGRGRPQHF. CDR3 sequence (DNA): TGTGCCAGTAGTATGGGCAGGGGGAGGCCCCAGCATTTT.

The genes are TRBV9 and TRBJ1-4; 7 bases are a match to TRBD1. Germline V CDR1 and CDR2: SGDLS, YYNGEE. CDR3 length equals 14 residues. V was clipped by 7 bases and J by 4 bases; unmatched bases: 7. The CDR3 DNA reads TGTGCCAGCGGGGCGGGGACAGTTAATGAAAAACTGTTTTTT. Translated, it gives CASGAGTVNEKLFF.